Listed below are T cell receptor beta chains from one sample, sequenced in a study of long-term antiretroviral therapy in people with HIV. The protocol was immunoSEQ multiplex PCR, while the TCRdb copy is restricted to in-frame clones and leaves out a portion. The sample consists of 21,000 or so clones, less than 85% of them appearing once. The sequencing used unsorted PBMCs, collected at the start of antiretroviral therapy. These receptors originate from a man aged 50-60 years with HIV. The CDR3 runs from the conserved cysteine through the conserved F or W. The D gene is left open where the match is weak. Clone size is shown for a subset of rows, as once, few, many or a class of expanded clone.

abundance,d_gene,j_gene,len,v_gene,CDR3aa,CDR3nt
.,TRBD1,TRBJ2-7,14,TRBV10-1,CASSTGTGKEEQYF,TGCGCCAGCAGTACCGGGACAGGGAAAGAAGAGCAGTACTTC
.,.,TRBJ2-3,18,TRBV10-1,CASSESILYGSNTDTQYF,TGCGCCAGCAGTGAGTCGATTTTGTACGGGAGTAACACAGATACGCAGTATTTT
.,TRBD1,TRBJ2-7,13,TRBV7-9,CASSRDRGVVQYF,TGTGCCAGCAGCCGGGACAGGGGAGTAGTGCAGTACTTC
.,TRBD1,TRBJ1-2,13,TRBV29-1,CSVEDRGGNGYTF,TGCAGCGTTGAAGATAGAGGGGGCAATGGCTACACCTTC
.,.,TRBJ2-1,13,TRBV11-3,CASSLGFRLEQFF,TGTGCCAGCAGCTTAGGATTTAGACTAGAGCAGTTCTTC
.,TRBD2,TRBJ2-5,15,TRBV5-1,CASSYGTTVGETQYF,TGCGCCAGCAGCTATGGGACTACAGTCGGAGAGACCCAGTACTTC
.,.,TRBJ1-1,14,TRBV7-9,CASSLASDNTEAFF,TGTGCCAGCAGCTTAGCCAGCGACAACACTGAAGCTTTCTTT
.,.,TRBJ1-1,15,TRBV9,CASSPPRGRDTEAFF,TGTGCCAGCAGCCCCCCCCGCGGCAGGGACACTGAAGCTTTCTTT
.,.,TRBJ2-1,15,TRBV19,CASSMFGLLYNEQFF,TGTGCCAGTAGTATGTTTGGACTCCTCTACAATGAGCAGTTCTTC
.,.,TRBJ2-7,14,TRBV19,CASSMGRGTYEQYF,TGTGCCAGTAGTATGGGCAGGGGAACCTACGAGCAGTACTTC
.,TRBD1,TRBJ2-1,14,TRBV11-3,CASSFRDRVNEQFF,TGTGCCAGCAGCTTCCGGGACAGGGTAAATGAGCAGTTCTTC
.,.,TRBJ1-4,16,TRBV28,CASSSAEENGGEKLFF,TGTGCCAGCAGCTCGGCTGAGGAAAACGGGGGTGAAAAACTGTTTTTT
few,.,TRBJ2-5,15,TRBV2,CASSDSGLGGETQYF,TGTGCCAGCAGTGACTCGGGACTGGGGGGAGAGACCCAGTACTTC
.,TRBD1,TRBJ2-7,13,TRBV10-1,CASGGDRGFEQYF,TGCGCCAGTGGAGGGGACAGGGGGTTCGAGCAGTACTTC
.,TRBD1,TRBJ1-1,14,TRBV6-5,CASSPGGGWTEAFF,TGTGCCAGCAGCCCGGGAGGGGGCTGGACTGAAGCTTTCTTT
.,.,TRBJ2-1,15,TRBV5-1,CASSPTGGPYNEQFF,TGCGCCAGCAGCCCCACCGGGGGACCCTACAATGAGCAGTTCTTC